This T cell receptor beta chain was sequenced in a study of blood T cell repertoires in COVID-19. TCRdb's table, derived via immunoSEQ multiplex PCR, lists solely in-frame clones and lacks some. Of tens of thousands of clones in the sample, 60% to 85% were seen once. Germline V CDR1 and CDR2: SNHLY, FYNNEI. The CDR3 is made up of 14 amino acids. Trimming left V 7 bases short and J 5 bases short, with 17 bases between. This receptor was obtained from a human donor in a cohort sampled during active COVID-19. This chain links TRBV2 with TRBJ2-5; maybe TRBD1 (6 bases). Sequencing was carried out using peripheral blood. The CDR3 here is CASINLQGEETQYF. DNA for the CDR3: TGTGCCAGCATTAATCTACAGGGTGAGGAGACCCAGTACTTC.